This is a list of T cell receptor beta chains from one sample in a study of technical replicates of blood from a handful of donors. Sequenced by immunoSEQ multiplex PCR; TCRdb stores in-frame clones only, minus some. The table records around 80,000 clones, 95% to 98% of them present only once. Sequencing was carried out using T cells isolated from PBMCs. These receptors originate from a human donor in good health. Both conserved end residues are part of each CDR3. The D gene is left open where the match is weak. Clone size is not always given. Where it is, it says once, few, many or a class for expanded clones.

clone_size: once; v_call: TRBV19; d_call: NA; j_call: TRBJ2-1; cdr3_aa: CASSIDDRYNEQFF; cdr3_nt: TGTGCCAGTAGTATAGACGACAGGTACAATGAGCAGTTCTTC
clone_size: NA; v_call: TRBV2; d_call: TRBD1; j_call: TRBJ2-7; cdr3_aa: CASRDRVHEQYF; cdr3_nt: TGTGCCAGCCGGGACAGGGTCCACGAGCAGTACTTC
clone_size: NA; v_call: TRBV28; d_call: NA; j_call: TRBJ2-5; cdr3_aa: CASSSDSKETQYF; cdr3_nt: TGTGCCAGCAGCTCAGACAGCAAAGAGACCCAGTACTTC
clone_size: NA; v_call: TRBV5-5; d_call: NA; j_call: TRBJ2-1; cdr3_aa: CASSFRTAPTSYNEQFF; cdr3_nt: TGTGCCAGCAGCTTTAGGACTGCACCAACTAGCTACAATGAGCAGTTCTTC
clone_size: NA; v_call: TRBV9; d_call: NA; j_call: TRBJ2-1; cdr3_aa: CASSFGSYNEQFF; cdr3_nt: TGTGCCAGCAGCTTTGGGAGCTACAATGAGCAGTTCTTC
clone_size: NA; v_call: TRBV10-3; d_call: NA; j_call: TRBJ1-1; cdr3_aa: CAISESRGEAFF; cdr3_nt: TGTGCCATCAGTGAGTCGCGGGGTGAAGCTTTCTTT
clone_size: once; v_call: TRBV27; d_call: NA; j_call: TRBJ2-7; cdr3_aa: CASSHKTGSSYEQYF; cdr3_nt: TGTGCCAGCAGTCACAAAACAGGGAGCTCCTACGAGCAGTACTTC
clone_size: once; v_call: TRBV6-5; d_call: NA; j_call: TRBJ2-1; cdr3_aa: CASSYGGKYNEQFF; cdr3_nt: TGTGCCAGCAGTTATGGAGGCAAATACAATGAGCAGTTCTTC
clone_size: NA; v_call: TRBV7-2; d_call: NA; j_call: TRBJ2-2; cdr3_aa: CASSPDTGELFF; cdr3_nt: TGTGCCAGCAGCCCAGACACCGGGGAGCTGTTTTTT
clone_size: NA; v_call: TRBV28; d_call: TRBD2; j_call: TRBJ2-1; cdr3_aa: CASSLAGGPNEQFF; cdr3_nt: TGTGCCAGCAGCCTAGCGGGAGGGCCTAATGAGCAGTTCTTC
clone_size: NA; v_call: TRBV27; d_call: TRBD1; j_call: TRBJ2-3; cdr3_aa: CASSLSLDRGLRDTQYF; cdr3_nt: TGTGCCAGCAGTTTATCACTAGACAGGGGGCTTAGGGATACGCAGTATTTT
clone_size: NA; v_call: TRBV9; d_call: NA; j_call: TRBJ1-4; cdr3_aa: CASSVTGRDNEKLFF; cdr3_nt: TGTGCCAGCAGCGTAACAGGGAGGGATAATGAAAAACTGTTTTTT
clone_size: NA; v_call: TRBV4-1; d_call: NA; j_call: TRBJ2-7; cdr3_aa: CASSHPGKGIEQYF; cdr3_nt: TGCGCCAGCAGCCACCCGGGGAAGGGAATCGAGCAGTACTTC
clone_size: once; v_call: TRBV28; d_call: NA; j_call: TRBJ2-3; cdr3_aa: CASSLYSGVVDTQYF; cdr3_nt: TGTGCCAGCAGTTTATACTCGGGAGTCGTAGATACGCAGTATTTT
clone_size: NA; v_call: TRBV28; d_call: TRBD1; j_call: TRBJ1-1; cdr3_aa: CASSQSGQGVRNRGGAEAFF; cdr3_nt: TGTGCCAGCAGCCAAAGCGGACAGGGCGTTCGAAATAGGGGGGGCGCTGAAGCTTTCTTT
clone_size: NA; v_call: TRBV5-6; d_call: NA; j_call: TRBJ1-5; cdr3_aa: CASSLMGRNQPQHF; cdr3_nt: TGTGCCAGCAGCTTGATGGGCAGAAATCAGCCCCAGCATTTT
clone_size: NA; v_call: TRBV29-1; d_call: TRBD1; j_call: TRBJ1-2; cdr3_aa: CSVTGEYYGYTF; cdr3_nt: TGCAGCGTTACAGGGGAATACTATGGCTACACCTTC
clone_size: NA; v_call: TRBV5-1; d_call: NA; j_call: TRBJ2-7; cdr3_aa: CASSLGSQTLLGQYF; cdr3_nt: TGCGCCAGCAGCTTGGGTTCTCAGACTCTGTTAGGGCAGTACTTC
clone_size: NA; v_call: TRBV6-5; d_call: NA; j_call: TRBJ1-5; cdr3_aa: CASSYSRDNQPQHF; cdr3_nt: TGTGCCAGCAGTTACTCGAGGGATAATCAGCCCCAGCATTTT
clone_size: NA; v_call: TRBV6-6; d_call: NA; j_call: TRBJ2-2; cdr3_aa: CASSYGTGNTGELFF; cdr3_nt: TGTGCCAGCAGTTACGGTACAGGGAACACCGGGGAGCTGTTTTTT
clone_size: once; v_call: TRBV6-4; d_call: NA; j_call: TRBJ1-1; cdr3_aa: CASSQTTRGYTEAFF; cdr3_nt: TGTGCCAGCAGTCAGACAACGCGCGGGTACACTGAAGCTTTCTTT
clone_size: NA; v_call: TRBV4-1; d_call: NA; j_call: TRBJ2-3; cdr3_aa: CASSLYRGTDTQYF; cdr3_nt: TGCGCCAGCAGCCTATACCGAGGCACAGATACGCAGTATTTT
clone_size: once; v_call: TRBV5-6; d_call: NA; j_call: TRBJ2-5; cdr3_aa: CASSSVSPSQETQYF; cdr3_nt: TGTGCCAGCAGCTCCGTCTCCCCTTCTCAGGAGACCCAGTACTTC
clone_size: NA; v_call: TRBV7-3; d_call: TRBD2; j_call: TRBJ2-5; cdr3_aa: CASSLRGELAFETQYF; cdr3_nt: TGTGCCAGCAGCTTAAGGGGGGAACTAGCGTTTGAGACCCAGTACTTC
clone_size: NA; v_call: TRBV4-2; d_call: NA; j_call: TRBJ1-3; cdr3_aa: CASSQDRAGWNTIYF; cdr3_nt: TGTGCCAGCAGCCAAGATCGGGCAGGGTGGAACACCATATATTTT
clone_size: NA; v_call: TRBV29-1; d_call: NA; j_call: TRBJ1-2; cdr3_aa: CSVGFGGVNYGYTF; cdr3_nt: TGCAGCGTTGGTTTCGGGGGGGTCAACTATGGCTACACCTTC
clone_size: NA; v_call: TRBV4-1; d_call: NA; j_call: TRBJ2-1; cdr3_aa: CASSQVGNNEQFF; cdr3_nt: TGCGCCAGCAGCCAAGTTGGCAACAATGAGCAGTTCTTC
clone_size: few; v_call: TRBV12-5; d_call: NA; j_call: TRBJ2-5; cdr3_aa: CASGLVLFGQGRSKETQYF; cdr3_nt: TGTGCTAGTGGTTTGGTACTCTTCGGCCAGGGTCGGTCAAAAGAGACCCAGTACTTC
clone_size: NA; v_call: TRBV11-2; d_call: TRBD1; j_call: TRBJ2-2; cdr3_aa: CASSFKRGPSSNTGELFF; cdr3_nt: TGTGCCAGCAGCTTTAAAAGGGGGCCGTCCTCGAACACCGGGGAGCTGTTTTTT
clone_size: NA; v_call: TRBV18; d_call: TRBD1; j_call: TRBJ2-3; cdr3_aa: CASSPPGQRDTQYF; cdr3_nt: TGTGCCAGCTCACCACCGGGACAGAGAGATACGCAGTATTTT
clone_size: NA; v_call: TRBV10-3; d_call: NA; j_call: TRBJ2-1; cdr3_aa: CAISDLILEVSYNEQFF; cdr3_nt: TGTGCCATCAGTGACCTCATACTGGAGGTATCCTACAATGAGCAGTTCTTC
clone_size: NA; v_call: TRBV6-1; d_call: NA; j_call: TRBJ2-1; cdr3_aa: CASSVRNYNEQFF; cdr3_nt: TGTGCCAGCAGTGTCAGGAACTACAATGAGCAGTTCTTC
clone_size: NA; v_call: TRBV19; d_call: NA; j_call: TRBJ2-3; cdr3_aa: CASRSGGADTQYF; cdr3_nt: TGTGCCAGTAGGAGTGGCGGGGCAGATACGCAGTATTTT
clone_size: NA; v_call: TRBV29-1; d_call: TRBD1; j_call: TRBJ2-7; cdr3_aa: CNGGQGYEQYF; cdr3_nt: TGCAACGGCGGACAGGGGTACGAGCAGTACTTC
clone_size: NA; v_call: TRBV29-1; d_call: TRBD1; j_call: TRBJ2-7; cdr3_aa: CSVPGTGAHDVTEQYF; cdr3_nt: TGCAGCGTTCCCGGGACAGGGGCTCACGACGTTACCGAGCAGTACTTC
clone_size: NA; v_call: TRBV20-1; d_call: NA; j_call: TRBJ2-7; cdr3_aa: CSARESYEQYF; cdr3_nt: TGCAGTGCTAGAGAGAGCTACGAGCAGTACTTC
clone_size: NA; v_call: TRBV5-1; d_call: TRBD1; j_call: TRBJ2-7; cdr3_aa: CASSRFRTGGTDEQYF; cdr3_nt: TGCGCCAGCAGCCGTTTTAGGACAGGGGGTACAGACGAGCAGTACTTC